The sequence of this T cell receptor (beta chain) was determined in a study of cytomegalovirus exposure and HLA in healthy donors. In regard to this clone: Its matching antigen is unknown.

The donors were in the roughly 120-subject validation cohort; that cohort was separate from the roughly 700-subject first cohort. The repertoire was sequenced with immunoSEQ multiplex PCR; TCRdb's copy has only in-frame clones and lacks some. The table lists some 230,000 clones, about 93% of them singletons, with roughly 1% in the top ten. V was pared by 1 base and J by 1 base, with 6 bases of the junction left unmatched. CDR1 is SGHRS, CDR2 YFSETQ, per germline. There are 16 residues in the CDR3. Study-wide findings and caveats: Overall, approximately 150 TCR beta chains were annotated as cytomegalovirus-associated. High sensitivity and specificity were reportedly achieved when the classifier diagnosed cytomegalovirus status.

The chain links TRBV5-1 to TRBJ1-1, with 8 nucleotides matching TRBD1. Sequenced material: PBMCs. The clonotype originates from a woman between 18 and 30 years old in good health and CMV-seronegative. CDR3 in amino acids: CASSLTLQGGNTEAFF. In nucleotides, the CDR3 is TGCGCCAGCAGCTTGACACTACAGGGGGGGAACACTGAAGCTTTCTTT.